What follows are 13 T cell receptor beta chains derived from one specimen sequenced in a study of blood T cells in healthy people across ages. Through a sample-barcoded 5' primer and a J-beta primer mix, a second PCR was run for roughly 7 to 12 cycles. From the 5' RACE reads, TCRdb called clonotypes with MiXCR, one entry per CDR3 protein. The sample holds roughly 1.5 million distinct CDR3 sequences; approximately 42% are singletons and the top ten take about 4%. Specimen: blood. These receptor sequences come from a young woman in good health.

The chain combines TRBV19 with TRBJ2-7; TRBD1 agrees at 8 bases. V lost 4 bases to trimming and J lost 3 bases; unmatched junction nucleotides: 8. Germline CDR1 reads LNHDA; CDR2 reads SQIVND (reference sequence). There are 15 residues in the CDR3. CDR3 nucleotides: TGTGCCAGTAGTACAGGACAGGGTGGCTTCTACGAGCAGTACTTC. Amino acids: CASSTGQGGFYEQYF.

V is TRBV7-2 and J is TRBJ1-5; 7 nucleotides agree with TRBD1. The CDR3 consists of 17 residues. Losses at the gene ends were 2 bases for V and 1 base for J; bases not matched to a gene: 8. Per the germline V gene, CDR1 is SGHTA and CDR2 is FQGNSA. In nucleotides, the CDR3 is TGTGCCAGCAGCTTAATGGGCAGGGGGACAAGCAATCAGCCCCAGCATTTT. Encoded protein: CASSLMGRGTSNQPQHF.

J is TRBJ1-1 and V is TRBV21-1; TRBD1 is taken as the D call from the table, unchecked against the DNA. TRBV21-1 is given as a pseudogene. This CDR3 contains 15 residues. The CDR3 DNA sequence: TGTGCCAGCAGCCTATCCGGGACAGGGGAACCTGAAGCTTTCTTT. Protein sequence: CASSLSGTGEPEAFF.

A word on this clonotype: This may be a read error, as it is one base from a much larger clone. The chain employs TRBV12-3 or TRBV12-4 and TRBJ1-4; 9 positions match TRBD1. This CDR3 is built from 12 residues. V shed 6 bases and J 12 bases; nucleotides not matched to a gene: 5. The CDR3: CASSRTGEELFF. The DNA of the CDR3 is TGTGCCAGCAGCCGGACAGGGGAAGAACTGTTTTTT.

This clonotype was detected only a few times. The chain is built from TRBV27 and TRBJ1-1, with 9 bases lining up with TRBD1. CDR1 and CDR2 from the germline V gene are MNHEY and SMNVEV (reference sequence). The CDR3 loop spans 14 amino acids. Unmatched junction bases numbered 4, after V lost 7 bases and J lost 1 base. The CDR3 nucleotides read TGTGCCAGCAAACCGACAGGGGGGAACACTGAAGCTTTCTTT. Translation: CASKPTGGNTEAFF.

This chain connects TRBV7-2 to TRBJ1-4; maybe TRBD1 (5 bases). CDR3 length: 16 amino acids. Trimming stripped 4 bases from V and 3 bases from J, with 15 bases between. CDR1 is SGHTA, CDR2 FQGNSA, per germline. The CDR3 DNA reads as TGTGCCAGCAGCTCCCAGGGACTCGCAGCTAATGAAAAACTGTTTTTT. This sequence encodes CASSSQGLAANEKLFF.

With regard to this clonotype: With a much larger clone just one base away, this may be a read error. The V and J genes are TRBV29-1 and TRBJ2-5, with D unresolved. V was pared by 3 bases and J by 11 bases, with 19 bases between. The germline gives CDR1 SQVTM, CDR2 ANQGSEA. This CDR3 region has 13 residues. The CDR3 DNA reads as TGCAGCGTTGACCGGACCGGATACAATGAGCAGTACTTC. This sequence encodes CSVDRTGYNEQYF.

The V call is TRBV25-1, the J call TRBJ1-1; the match to TRBD1 covers 10 bases. The V and J ends lost 4 bases and 4 bases, in that order; junction bases with no gene match: 9. The CDR3 is 16 amino acids. Germline loops: CDR1 MGHDK, CDR2 SYGVNS. The CDR3 sequence: CASSARRGTGVTEAFF. As DNA, the CDR3 is TGTGCCAGCAGTGCACGCAGAGGGACAGGGGTCACTGAAGCTTTCTTT. Filled out from reference TRBV25-1 and TRBJ1-1, the complete variable domain reads EADIYQTPRYLVIGTGKKITLECSQTMGHDKMYWYQQDPGMELHLIHYSYGVNSTEKGDLSSESTVSRIRTEHFPLTLESARPSHTSQYLCASSARRGTGVTEAFFGQGTRLTVV.

The chain is built from TRBV27 and TRBJ2-5, with D possibly matching TRBD2 (5 bases). From germline, CDR1 is MNHEY and CDR2 SMNVEV (reference sequence). The length of the CDR3 is 14 residues. V was shortened by 6 bases and J by 5 bases, with 16 bases between the two germline ends. In DNA, the CDR3 is TGTGCCAGCAGAACAATGGGGAGCTACGAGACCCAGTACTTC. Amino acids: CASRTMGSYETQYF.

V usage is TRBV6-5 and J usage is TRBJ1-2; TRBD1 matches at 9 bases. Germline V CDR1 and CDR2: MNHEY, SVGAGI. V lost 6 bases, J lost 0 bases, and 8 bases stayed unmatched. The CDR3 contains 16 residues. The chain's CDR3 is CASSPRDRATNYGYTF. The CDR3, as DNA: TGTGCCAGCAGCCCCCGGGACAGGGCGACTAACTATGGCTACACCTTC.

The rearrangement uses TRBV20-1 and TRBJ1-2; 12 bases map to TRBD1. J gave up 8 bases and V 5 bases, and 9 bases lay outside the gene matches. There are 14 residues in the CDR3. CDR1 is DFQATT and CDR2 is SNEGSKA in the germline V gene (reference sequence). The CDR3 loop is CSAPEGQGAEGYTF. The CDR3 bases are TGCAGTGCTCCCGAGGGACAGGGGGCAGAGGGCTACACCTTC.

This chain connects TRBV11-3 to TRBJ2-5; D is perhaps TRBD2 (6 bases). Germline V lookup: CDR1 SGHNT, CDR2 YENEEA. This CDR3 spans 15 amino acids. V was pared by 5 bases and J by 2 bases, with 15 bases between. The CDR3 spells CASSLRGGYQETQYF. The CDR3 coding sequence is TGTGCCAGCAGCCTACGAGGAGGGTATCAAGAGACCCAGTACTTC.

As concerns this clonotype: Mismatch with germline at one junction end may stem from a read error. This rearrangement joins TRBV20-1 to TRBJ2-7, with 7 bases lining up with TRBD1. The CDR3 length is 14 residues. The germline CDR1 and CDR2 sequences are DFQATT and SNEGSKA (reference sequence). The CDR3 DNA follows: TGCAGTACTAGACCTCCAGACAGGGACTACGAGCAGTACTTC. Its protein product is CSTRPPDRDYEQYF.